This T cell receptor beta chain was found in a study of shared clonotypes between healthy human individuals. V lost 3 bases, J lost 3 bases, and 6 bases stayed unmatched. This CDR3 contains 15 residues. The germline gives CDR1 LGHNA, CDR2 YNFKEQ. Concerning this clone itself: Antigen unknown.

Original data processing: ImmunoSEQ yielded junction-only sequences lacking quality scores, so filtering differed. TCRdb's copy holds only in-frame clones and misses some; the assay was immunoSEQ multiplex PCR. V, J and clone size were drawn from that table, and D and trimming were deduced from the DNA. The data hold 450,000 to 500,000 clones, with 76% observed a single time. Study results and caveats: The donor pool, a small one, limited the genetic and exposure-history diversity represented. It was anticipated that sequencing depth would influence how many clonotypes donors shared.

The rearrangement uses TRBV4-2 and TRBJ1-2; 8 nucleotides align to TRBD1. The clonotype originates from a woman aged 40 to 50 in good health. Some clones in this sample may be carry-over from other donors' samples. Material: PBMCs. For the CDR3, the DNA is TGTGCCAGCAGCCAGCTCCCGGGACAGGACTATGGCTACACCTTC. Translation: CASSQLPGQDYGYTF.